The TCR beta chain under discussion was sequenced for a study of T cell responses to AZD1222 COVID-19 vaccine. Study results and limitations: AZD1222 recipients seropositive at baseline numbered only 5 or 6.

Trimming took off 6 bases at V and 0 bases at J, with 11 bases between the two ends. The CDR3 runs to 14 residues. From germline, CDR1 is MNHNY and CDR2 SVGAGI (reference sequence). This table comes from immunoSEQ multiplex PCR, and its TCRdb copy is limited to in-frame clones, with some not included. Among 130,000 or so clones, roughly nine tenths were seen once, and the ten largest hold approximately 5.9%. This clone was picked up one time. The antigen is unknown. The sequences come from peripheral blood, collected on day 0 of AZD1222 vaccination. This TCR came from an adult in good health. This sequence joins TRBV6-6 and TRBJ1-2, with a weak D call TRBD1 (5 bases). The CDR3 DNA follows: TGTGCCAGCAGGGGGCTGCTAGCTAACTATGGCTACACCTTC. It encodes CASRGLLANYGYTF.